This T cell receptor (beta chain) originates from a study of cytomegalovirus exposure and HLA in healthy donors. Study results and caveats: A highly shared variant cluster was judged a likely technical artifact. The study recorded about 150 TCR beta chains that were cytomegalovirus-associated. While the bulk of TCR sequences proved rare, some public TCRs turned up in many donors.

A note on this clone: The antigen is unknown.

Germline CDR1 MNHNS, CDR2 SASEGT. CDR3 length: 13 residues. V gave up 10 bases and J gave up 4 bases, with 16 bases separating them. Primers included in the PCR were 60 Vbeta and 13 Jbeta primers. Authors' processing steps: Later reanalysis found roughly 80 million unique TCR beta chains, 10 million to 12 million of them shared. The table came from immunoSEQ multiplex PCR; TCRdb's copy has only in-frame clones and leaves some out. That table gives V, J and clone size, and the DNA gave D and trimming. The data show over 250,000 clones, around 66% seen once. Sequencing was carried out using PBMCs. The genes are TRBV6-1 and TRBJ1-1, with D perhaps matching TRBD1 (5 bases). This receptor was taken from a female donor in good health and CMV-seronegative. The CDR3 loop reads CATQGVKATEAFF. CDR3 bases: TGTGCCACCCAAGGGGTGAAGGCCACTGAAGCTTTCTTT.